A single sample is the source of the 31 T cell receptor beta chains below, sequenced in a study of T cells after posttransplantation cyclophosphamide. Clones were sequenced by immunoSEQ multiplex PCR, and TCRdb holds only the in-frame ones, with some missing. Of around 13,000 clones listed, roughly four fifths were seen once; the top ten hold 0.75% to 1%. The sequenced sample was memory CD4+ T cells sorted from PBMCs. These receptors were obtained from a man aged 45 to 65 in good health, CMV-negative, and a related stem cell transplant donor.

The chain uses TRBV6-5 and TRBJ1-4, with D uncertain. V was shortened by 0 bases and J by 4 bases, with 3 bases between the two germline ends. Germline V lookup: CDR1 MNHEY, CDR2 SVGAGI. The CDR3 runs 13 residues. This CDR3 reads CASSYSSNEKLFF. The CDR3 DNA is TGTGCCAGCAGTTACTCCAGTAATGAAAAACTGTTTTTT.

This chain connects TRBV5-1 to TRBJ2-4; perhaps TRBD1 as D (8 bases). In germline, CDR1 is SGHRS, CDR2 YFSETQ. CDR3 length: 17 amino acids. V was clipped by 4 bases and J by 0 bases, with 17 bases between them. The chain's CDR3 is CASSHLQGGLAKNIQYF. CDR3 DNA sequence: TGCGCCAGCAGCCACCTACAGGGGGGGTTAGCCAAAAACATTCAGTACTTC.

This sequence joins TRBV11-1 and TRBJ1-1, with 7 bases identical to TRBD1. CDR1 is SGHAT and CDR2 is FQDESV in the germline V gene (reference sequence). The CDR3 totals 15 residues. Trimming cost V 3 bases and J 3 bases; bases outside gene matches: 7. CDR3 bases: TGTGCCAGCAGCTTCGGACAGGATGGGTACACTGAAGCTTTCTTT. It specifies CASSFGQDGYTEAFF.

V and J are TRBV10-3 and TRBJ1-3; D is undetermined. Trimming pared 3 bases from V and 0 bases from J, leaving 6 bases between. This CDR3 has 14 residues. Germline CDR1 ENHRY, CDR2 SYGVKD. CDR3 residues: CAISDSDSGNTIYF. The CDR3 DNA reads TGTGCCATCAGTGATTCAGACTCTGGAAACACCATATATTTT.

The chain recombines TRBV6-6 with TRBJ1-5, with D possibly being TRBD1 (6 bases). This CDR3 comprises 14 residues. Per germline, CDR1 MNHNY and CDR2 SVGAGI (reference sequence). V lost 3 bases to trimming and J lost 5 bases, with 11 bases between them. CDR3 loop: CASSYQGLYQPQHF. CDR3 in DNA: TGTGCCAGCAGTTATCAGGGGTTGTATCAGCCCCAGCATTTT.

The CDR3 loop is CASSLVPGDSNQPQHF. For the CDR3, the DNA is TGCGCCAGCAGCTTGGTACCCGGAGATAGCAATCAGCCCCAGCATTTT. This chain links TRBV5-1 with TRBJ1-5; unclear D gene. Looked up from germline, CDR1 is SGHRS and CDR2 is YFSETQ. The CDR3 loop spans 16 amino acids. V lost 0 bases and J lost 0, with 10 bases in between.

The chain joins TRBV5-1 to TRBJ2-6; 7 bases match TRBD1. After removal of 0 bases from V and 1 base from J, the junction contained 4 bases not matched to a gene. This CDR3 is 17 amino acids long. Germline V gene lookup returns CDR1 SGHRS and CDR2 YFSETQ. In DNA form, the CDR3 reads TGCGCCAGCAGCTTGGATCCGACAGGGTCTGGGGCCAACGTCCTGACTTTC. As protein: CASSLDPTGSGANVLTF.

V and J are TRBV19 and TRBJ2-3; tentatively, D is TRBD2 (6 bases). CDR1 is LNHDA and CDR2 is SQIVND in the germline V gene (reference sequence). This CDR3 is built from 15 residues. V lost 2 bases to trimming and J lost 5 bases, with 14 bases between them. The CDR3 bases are TGTGCCAGTAGTATACTGGTGGGAGCGGGAGATACGCAGTATTTT. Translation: CASSILVGAGDTQYF.

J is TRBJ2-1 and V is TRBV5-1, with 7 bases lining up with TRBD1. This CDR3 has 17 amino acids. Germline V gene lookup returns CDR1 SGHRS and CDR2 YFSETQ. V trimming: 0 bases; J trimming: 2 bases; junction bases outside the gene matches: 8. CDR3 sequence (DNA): TGCGCCAGCAGCTTGGCAGTCCGACAGGGAACCTACAATGAGCAGTTCTTC. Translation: CASSLAVRQGTYNEQFF.

CDR3 amino acids: CASSLALGTGDEQFF. The CDR3 nucleotides read TGCGCCAGCAGCTTGGCCCTCGGGACAGGGGATGAGCAGTTCTTC. The chain links TRBV5-1 to TRBJ2-1; 10 positions agree with TRBD1. V shed 0 bases, J shed 8 bases, and the junction held 5 bases outside the gene matches. This CDR3 has 15 amino acids. Germline CDR1 and CDR2: SGHRS and YFSETQ. Full variable domain (outside the CDR3, taken from reference TRBV5-1 and TRBJ2-1): KAGVTQTPRYLIKTRGQQVTLSCSPISGHRSVSWYQQTPGQGLQFLFEYFSETQRNKGNFPGRFSGRQFSNSRSEMNVSTLELGDSALYLCASSLALGTGDEQFFGPGTRLTVL.

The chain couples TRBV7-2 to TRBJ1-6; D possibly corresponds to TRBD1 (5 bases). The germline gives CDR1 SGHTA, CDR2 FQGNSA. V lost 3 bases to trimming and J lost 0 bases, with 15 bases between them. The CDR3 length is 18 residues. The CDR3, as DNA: TGTGCCAGCAGCTTGGGGGGGAGGTGGAACTCCTATAATTCACCCCTCCACTTT. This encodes CASSLGGRWNSYNSPLHF.

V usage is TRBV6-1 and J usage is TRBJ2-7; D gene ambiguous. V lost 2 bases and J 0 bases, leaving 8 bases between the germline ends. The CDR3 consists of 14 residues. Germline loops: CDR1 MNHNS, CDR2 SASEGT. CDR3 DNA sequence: TGTGCCAGCAGTGAATCGGCGGACTCCTACGAGCAGTACTTC. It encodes CASSESADSYEQYF.

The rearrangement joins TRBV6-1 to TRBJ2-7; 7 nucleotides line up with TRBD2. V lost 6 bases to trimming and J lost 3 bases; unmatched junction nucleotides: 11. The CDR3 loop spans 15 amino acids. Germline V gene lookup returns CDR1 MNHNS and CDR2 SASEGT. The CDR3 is CASSGGKAGSYEQYF. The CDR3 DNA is TGTGCCAGCAGCGGCGGTAAAGCGGGAAGCTACGAGCAGTACTTC.

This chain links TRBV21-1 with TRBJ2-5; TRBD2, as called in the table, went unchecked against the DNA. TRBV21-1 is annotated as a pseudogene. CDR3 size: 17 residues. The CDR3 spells CASSPWTSGHSQETQYF. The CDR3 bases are TGTGCCAGCAGCCCGTGGACTAGCGGGCACTCCCAAGAGACCCAGTACTTC.

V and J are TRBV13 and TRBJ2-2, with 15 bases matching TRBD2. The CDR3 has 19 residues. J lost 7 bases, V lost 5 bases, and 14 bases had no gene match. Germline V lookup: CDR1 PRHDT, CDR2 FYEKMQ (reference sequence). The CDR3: CASSPGLAGGPRKIGELFF. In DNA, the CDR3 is TGTGCCAGCAGCCCTGGACTAGCGGGAGGGCCACGGAAAATCGGGGAGCTGTTTTTT.

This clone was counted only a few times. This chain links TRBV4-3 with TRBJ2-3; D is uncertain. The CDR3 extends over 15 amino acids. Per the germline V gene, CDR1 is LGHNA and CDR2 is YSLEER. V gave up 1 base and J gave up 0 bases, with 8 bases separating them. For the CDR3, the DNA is TGCGCCAGCAGCCAAGGTCTACTTAGCACAGATACGCAGTATTTT. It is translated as CASSQGLLSTDTQYF.

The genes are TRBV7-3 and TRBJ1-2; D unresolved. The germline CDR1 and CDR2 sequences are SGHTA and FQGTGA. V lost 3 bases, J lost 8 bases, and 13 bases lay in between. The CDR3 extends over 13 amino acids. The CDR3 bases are TGTGCCAGCAGCTTCTCACCGGGAGGAGGCTACACCTTC. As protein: CASSFSPGGGYTF.

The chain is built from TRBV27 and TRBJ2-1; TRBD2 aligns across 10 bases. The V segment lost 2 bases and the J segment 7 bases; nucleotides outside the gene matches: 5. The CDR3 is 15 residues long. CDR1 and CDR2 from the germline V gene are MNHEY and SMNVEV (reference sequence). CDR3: CASSLKRGGRNEQFF. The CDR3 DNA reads TGTGCCAGCAGTTTAAAGCGGGGGGGTAGAAATGAGCAGTTCTTC.

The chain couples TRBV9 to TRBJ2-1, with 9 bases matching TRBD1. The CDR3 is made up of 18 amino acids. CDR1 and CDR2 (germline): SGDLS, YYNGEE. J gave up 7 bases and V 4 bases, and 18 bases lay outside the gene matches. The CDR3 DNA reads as TGTGCCAGCAGCACACTCCAAGGGCTCACAGGGGGCCAAAATGAGCAGTTCTTC. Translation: CASSTLQGLTGGQNEQFF.

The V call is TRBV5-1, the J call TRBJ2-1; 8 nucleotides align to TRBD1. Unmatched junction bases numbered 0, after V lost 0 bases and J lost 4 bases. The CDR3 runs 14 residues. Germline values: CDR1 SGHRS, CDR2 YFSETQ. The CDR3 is CASSLGQGYNEQFF. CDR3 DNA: TGCGCCAGCAGCTTGGGACAGGGGTACAATGAGCAGTTCTTC.

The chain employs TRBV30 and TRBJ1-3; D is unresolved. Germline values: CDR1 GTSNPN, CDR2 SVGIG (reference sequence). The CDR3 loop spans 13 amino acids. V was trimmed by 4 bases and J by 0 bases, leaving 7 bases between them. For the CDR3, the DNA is TGTGCCTGGATGTATCTCTCTGGAAACACCATATATTTT. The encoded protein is CAWMYLSGNTIYF.

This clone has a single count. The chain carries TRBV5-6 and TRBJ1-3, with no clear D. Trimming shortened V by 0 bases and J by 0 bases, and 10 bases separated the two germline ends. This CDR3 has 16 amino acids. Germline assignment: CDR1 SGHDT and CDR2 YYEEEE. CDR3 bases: TGTGCCAGCAGCTTGGCTGGGCGCCTCTCTGGAAACACCATATATTTT. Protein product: CASSLAGRLSGNTIYF.

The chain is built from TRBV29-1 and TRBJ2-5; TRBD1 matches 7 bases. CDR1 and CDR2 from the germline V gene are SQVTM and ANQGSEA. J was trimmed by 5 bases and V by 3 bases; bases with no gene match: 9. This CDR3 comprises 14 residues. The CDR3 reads CSVDPTGLGETQYF. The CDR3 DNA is TGCAGCGTTGACCCGACAGGGCTGGGGGAGACCCAGTACTTC. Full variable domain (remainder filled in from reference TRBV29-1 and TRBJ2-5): SAVISQKPSRDICQRGTSLTIQCQVDSQVTMMFWYRQQPGQSLTLIATANQGSEATYESGFVIDKFPISRPNLTFSTLTVSNMSPEDSSIYLCSVDPTGLGETQYFGPGTRLLVL.

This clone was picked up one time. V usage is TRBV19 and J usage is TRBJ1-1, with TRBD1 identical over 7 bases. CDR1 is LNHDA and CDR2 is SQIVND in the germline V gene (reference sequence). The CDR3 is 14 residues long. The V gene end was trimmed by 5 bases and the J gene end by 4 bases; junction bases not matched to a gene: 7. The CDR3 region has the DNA TGTGCCAGTAGTGCCTTGGACAGGAGCACTGAAGCTTTCTTT. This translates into CASSALDRSTEAFF.

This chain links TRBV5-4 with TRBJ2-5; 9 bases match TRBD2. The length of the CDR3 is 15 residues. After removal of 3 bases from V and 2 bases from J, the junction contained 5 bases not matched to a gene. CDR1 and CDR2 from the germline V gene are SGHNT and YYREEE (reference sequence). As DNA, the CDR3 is TGTGCCAGCAGCTGGGGAACTAGCGGGCAAGAGACCCAGTACTTC. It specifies CASSWGTSGQETQYF.

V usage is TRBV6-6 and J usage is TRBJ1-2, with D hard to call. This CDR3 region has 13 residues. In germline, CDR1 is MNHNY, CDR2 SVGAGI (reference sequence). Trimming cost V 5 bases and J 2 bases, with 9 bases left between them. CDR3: CASSTSGNYGYTF. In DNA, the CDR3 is TGTGCCAGCAGTACTTCCGGGAACTATGGCTACACCTTC.

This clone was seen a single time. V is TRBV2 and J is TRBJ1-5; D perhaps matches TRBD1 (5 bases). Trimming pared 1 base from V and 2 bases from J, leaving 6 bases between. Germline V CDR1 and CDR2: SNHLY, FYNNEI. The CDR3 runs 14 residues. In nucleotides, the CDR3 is TGTGCCAGCAGTGAAGTCAGGGGCAATCAGCCCCAGCATTTT. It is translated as CASSEVRGNQPQHF.

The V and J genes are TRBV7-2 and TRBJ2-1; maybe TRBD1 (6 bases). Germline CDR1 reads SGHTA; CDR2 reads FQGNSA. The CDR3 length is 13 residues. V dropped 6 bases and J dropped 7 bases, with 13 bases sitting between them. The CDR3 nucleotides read TGTGCCAGCAGTCCTGGACAGCCTAATGAGCAGTTCTTC. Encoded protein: CASSPGQPNEQFF.

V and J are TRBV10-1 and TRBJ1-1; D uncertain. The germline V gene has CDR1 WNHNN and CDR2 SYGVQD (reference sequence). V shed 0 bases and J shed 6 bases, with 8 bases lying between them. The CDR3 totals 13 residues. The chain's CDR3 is CASSESGSPEAFF. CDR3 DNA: TGCGCCAGCAGTGAGTCGGGCAGCCCTGAAGCTTTCTTT.

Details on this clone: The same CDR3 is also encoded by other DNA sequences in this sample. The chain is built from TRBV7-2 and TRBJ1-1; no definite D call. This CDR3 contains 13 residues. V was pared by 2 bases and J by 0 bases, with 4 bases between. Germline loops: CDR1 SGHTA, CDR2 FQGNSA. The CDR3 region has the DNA TGTGCCAGCAGCTTATCGGTGAACACTGAAGCTTTCTTT. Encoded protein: CASSLSVNTEAFF.

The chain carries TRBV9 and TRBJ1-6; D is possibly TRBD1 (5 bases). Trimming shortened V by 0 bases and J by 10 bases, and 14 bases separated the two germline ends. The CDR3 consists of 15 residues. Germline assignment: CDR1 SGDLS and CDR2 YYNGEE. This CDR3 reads CASSVAGQGESPLHF. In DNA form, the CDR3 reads TGTGCCAGCAGCGTAGCTGGTCAGGGTGAGTCACCCCTCCACTTT.